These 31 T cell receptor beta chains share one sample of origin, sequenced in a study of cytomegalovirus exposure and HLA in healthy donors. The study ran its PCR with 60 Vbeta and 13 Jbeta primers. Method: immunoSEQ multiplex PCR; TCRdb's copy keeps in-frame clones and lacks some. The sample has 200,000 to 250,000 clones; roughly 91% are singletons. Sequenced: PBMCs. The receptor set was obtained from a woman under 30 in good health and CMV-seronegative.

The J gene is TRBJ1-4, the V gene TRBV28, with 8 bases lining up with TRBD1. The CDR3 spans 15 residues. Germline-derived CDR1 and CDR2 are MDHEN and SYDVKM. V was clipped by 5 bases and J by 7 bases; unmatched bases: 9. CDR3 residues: CASSLGQGGGEKLFF. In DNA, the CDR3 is TGTGCCAGCAGTCTCGGACAGGGAGGAGGTGAAAAACTGTTTTTT.

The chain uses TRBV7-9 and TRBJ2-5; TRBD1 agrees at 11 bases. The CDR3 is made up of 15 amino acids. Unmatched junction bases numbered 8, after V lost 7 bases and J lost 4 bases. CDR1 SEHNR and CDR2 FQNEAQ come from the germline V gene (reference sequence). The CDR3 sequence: CASTLGTGGLETQYF. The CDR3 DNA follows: TGTGCCAGCACCCTTGGGACAGGGGGGTTAGAGACCCAGTACTTC.

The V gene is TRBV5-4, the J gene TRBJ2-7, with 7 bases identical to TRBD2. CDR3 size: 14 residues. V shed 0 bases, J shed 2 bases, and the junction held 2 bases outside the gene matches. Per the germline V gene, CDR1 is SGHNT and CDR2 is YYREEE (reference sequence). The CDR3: CASSLASGTYEQYF. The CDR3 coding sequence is TGTGCCAGCAGCTTGGCCAGCGGGACCTACGAGCAGTACTTC.

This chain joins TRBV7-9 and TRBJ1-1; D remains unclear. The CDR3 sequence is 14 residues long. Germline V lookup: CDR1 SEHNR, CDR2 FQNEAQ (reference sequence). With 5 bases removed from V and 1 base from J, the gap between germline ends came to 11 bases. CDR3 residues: CASSTGRENTEAFF. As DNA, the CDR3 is TGTGCCAGCAGCACGGGTCGCGAGAACACTGAAGCTTTCTTT.

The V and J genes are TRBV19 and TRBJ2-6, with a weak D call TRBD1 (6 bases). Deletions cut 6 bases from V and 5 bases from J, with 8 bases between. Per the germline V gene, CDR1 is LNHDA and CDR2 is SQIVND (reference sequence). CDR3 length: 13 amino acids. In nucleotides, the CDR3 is TGTGCCAGTAGCTGGGACAGGGCCAACGTCCTGACTTTC. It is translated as CASSWDRANVLTF.

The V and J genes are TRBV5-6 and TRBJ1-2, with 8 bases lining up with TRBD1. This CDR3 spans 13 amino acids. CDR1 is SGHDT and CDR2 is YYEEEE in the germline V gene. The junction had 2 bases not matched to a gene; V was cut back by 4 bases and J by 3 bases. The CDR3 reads CASSPGGYYGYTF. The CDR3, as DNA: TGTGCCAGCAGCCCAGGGGGCTACTATGGCTACACCTTC.

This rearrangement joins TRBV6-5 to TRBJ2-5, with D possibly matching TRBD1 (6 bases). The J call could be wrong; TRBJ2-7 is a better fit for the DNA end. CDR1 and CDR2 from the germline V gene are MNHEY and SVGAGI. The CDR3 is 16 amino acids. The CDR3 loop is CASSYSTGGRVYEQYF. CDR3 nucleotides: TGTGCCAGCAGTTACTCGACAGGTGGCCGTGTCTACGAGCAGTACTTC.

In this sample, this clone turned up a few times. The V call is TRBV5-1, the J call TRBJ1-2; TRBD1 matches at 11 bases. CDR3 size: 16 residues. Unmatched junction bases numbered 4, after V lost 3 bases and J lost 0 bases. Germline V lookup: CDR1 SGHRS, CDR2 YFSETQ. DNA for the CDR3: TGCGCCAGCAGCTCCGGGACAGGGGGACCTAACTATGGCTACACCTTC. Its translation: CASSSGTGGPNYGYTF.

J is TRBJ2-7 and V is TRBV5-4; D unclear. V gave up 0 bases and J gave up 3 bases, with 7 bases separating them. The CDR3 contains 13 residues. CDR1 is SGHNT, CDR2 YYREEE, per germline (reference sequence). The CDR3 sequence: CASSLGQFYEQYF. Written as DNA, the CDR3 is TGTGCCAGCAGCTTGGGGCAGTTCTACGAGCAGTACTTC.

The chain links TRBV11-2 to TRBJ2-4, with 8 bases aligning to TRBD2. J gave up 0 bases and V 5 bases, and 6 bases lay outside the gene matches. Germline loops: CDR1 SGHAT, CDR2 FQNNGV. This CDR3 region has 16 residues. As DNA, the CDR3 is TGTGCCAGCAGCCCCACTAGCGGATTAGCCAAAAACATTCAGTACTTC. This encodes CASSPTSGLAKNIQYF.

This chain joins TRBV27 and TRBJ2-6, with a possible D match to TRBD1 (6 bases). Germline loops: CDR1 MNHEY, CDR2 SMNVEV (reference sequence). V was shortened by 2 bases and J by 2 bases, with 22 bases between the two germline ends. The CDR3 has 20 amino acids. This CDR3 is CASSLPGDTTGGPGANVLTF. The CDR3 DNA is TGTGCCAGCAGTTTACCCGGGGACACTACCGGAGGCCCTGGGGCCAACGTCCTGACTTTC.

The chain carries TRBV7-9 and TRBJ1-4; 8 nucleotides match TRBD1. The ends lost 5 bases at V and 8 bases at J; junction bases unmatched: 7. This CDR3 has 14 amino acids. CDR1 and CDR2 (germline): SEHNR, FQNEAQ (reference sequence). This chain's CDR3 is CASSGQGPREKLFF. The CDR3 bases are TGTGCCAGCAGCGGACAGGGACCGAGGGAAAAACTGTTTTTT.

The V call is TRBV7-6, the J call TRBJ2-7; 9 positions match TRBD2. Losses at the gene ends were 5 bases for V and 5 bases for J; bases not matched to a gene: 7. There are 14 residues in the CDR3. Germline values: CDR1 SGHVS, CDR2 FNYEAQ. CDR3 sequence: CASSPAGGYDEQYF. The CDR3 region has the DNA TGTGCCAGCAGCCCGGCGGGGGGGTACGACGAGCAGTACTTC.

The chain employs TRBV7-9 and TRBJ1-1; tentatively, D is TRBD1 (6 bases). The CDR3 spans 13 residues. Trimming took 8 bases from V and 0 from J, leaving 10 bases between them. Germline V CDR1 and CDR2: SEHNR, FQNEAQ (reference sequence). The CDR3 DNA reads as TGTGCCAGCGGCTGGGGGCTGAACACTGAAGCTTTCTTT. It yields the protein CASGWGLNTEAFF.

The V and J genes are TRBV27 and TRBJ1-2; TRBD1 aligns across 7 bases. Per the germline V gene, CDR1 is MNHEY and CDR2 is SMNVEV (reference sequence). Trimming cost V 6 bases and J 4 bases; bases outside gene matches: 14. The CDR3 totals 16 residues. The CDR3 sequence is CASRKETGWPGYGYTF. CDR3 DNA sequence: TGTGCCAGCAGGAAGGAGACAGGGTGGCCCGGCTATGGCTACACCTTC.

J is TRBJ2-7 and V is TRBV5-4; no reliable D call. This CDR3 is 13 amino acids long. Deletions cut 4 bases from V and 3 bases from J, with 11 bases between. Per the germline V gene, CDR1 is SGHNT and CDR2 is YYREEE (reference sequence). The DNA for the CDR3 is TGTGCCAGCAGCGAGTCACCCATCTACGAGCAGTACTTC. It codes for CASSESPIYEQYF.

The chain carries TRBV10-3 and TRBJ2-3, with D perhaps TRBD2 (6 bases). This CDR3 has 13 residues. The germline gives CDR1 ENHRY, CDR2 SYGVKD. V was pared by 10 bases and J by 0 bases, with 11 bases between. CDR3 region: CATMDYSTDTQYF. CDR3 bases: TGTGCCACTATGGACTATAGCACAGATACGCAGTATTTT.

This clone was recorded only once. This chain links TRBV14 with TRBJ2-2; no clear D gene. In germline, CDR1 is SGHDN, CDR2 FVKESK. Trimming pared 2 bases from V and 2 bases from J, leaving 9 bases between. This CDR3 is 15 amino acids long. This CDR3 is CASSQQRRNTGELFF. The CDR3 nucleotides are TGTGCCAGCAGCCAACAGCGAAGAAACACCGGGGAGCTGTTTTTT.

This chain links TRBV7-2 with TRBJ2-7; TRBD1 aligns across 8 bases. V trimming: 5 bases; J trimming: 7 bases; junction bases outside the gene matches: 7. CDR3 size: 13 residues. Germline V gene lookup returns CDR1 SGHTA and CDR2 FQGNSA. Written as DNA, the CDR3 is TGTGCCAGCAGCCAGGACAGGGTGCGGGAGCAGTACTTC. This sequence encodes CASSQDRVREQYF.

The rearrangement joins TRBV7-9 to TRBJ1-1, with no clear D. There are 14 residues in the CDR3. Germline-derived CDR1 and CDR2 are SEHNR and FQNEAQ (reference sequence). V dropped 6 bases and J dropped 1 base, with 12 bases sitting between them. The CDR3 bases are TGTGCCAGCAGACAAGGAGGCGGGAACACTGAAGCTTTCTTT. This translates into CASRQGGGNTEAFF.

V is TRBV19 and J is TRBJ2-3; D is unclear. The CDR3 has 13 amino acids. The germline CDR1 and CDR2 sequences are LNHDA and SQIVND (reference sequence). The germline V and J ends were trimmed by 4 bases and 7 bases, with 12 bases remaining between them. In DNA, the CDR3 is TGTGCCAGTAGTACCGAATCGGTGAATACGCAGTATTTT. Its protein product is CASSTESVNTQYF.

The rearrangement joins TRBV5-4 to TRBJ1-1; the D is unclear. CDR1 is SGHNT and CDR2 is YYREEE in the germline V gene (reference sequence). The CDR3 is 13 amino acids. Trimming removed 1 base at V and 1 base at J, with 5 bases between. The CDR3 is CASSLTENTEAFF. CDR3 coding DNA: TGTGCCAGCAGCTTGACAGAGAACACTGAAGCTTTCTTT. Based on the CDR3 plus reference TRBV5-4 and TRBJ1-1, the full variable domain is ETGVTQSPTHLIKTRGQQVTLRCSSQSGHNTVSWYQQALGQGPQFIFQYYREEENGRGNFPPRFSGLQFPNYSSELNVNALELDDSALYLCASSLTENTEAFFGQGTRLTVV.

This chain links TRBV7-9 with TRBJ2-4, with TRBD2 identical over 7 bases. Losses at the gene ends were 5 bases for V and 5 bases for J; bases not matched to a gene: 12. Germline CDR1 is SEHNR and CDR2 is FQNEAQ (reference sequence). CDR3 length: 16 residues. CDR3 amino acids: CASSPPNYLAENIQYF. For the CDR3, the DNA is TGTGCCAGCAGCCCCCCTAATTATCTAGCGGAAAACATTCAGTACTTC.

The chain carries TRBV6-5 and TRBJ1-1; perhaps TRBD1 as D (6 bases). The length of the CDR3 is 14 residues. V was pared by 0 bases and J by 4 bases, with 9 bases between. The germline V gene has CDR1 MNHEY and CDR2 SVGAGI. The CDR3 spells CASSYSKTGTEAFF. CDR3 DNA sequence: TGTGCCAGCAGTTACTCGAAGACAGGCACTGAAGCTTTCTTT.

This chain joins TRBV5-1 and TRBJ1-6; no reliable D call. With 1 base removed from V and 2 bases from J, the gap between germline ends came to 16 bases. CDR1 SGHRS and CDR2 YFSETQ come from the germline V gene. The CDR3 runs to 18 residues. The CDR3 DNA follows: TGCGCCAGCAGCTTGTTCTCGGTCAACGGAGCCTATAATTCACCCCTCCACTTT. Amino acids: CASSLFSVNGAYNSPLHF.

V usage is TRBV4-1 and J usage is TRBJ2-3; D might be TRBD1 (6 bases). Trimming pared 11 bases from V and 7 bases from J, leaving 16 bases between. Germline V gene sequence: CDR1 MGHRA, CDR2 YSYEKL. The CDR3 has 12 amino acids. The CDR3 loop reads CASKGVENTQYF. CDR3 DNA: TGCGCCTCCAAGGGGGTTGAAAATACGCAGTATTTT.

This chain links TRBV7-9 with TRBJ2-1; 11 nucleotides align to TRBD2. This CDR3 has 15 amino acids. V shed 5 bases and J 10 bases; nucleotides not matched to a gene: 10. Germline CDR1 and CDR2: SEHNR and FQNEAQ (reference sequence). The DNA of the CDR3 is TGTGCCAGCAGCGACGCTACTAGCGGGAGAGACGAGCAGTTCTTC. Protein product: CASSDATSGRDEQFF.

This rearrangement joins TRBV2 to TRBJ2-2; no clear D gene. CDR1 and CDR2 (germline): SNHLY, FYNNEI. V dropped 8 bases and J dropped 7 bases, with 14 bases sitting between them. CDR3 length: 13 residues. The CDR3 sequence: CASSPWANGELFF. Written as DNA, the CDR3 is TGTGCCAGCTCTCCATGGGCCAACGGGGAGCTGTTTTTT.

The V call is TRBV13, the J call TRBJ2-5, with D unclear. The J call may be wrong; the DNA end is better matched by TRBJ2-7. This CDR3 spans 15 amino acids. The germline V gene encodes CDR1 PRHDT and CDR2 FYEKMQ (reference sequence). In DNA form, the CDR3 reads TGTGCCAGCAGCTTCCGGTCGGTAAGCGCCTACGAGCAGTACTTC. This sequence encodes CASSFRSVSAYEQYF.

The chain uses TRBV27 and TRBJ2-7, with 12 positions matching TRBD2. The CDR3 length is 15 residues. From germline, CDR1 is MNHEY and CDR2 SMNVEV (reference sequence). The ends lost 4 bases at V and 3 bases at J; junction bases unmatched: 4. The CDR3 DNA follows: TGTGCCAGCAGTTCCCGGACTAGCGGGAACTACGAGCAGTACTTC. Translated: CASSSRTSGNYEQYF.

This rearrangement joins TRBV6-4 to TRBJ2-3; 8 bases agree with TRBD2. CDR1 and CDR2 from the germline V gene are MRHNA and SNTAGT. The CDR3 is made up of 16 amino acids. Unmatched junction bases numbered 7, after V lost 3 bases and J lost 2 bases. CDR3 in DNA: TGTGCCAGCAGTGAGTCGCTAGCGGGCAACACAGATACGCAGTATTTT. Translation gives CASSESLAGNTDTQYF.